Reported below is one T cell receptor beta chain. The antigen is not known. The data belong to a study of CD4+ T cells in melanoma. Study-wide findings and caveats: Neoantigen-specific CD4+ T cells in melanoma reportedly had diverse differentiation states. CD8+ T cell, macrophage and B cell function reportedly correlated with neoantigen-specific CD4+ T cells.

CDR3 length: 14 amino acids. The V gene lost 5 bases and the J gene lost 5 bases, with 14 bases spanning the gap. CDR1 and CDR2 from the germline V gene are SGHDT and YYEEEE. Using immunoSEQ multiplex PCR, the repertoire was profiled, and TCRdb retains in-frame clones only, with some absent. Of about 50,000 clones detected, 75% to 90% appear once; the ten largest clones hold approximately 10%. Sequencing was carried out using peripheral blood. J is TRBJ2-4 and V is TRBV5-6; no definite D call. This TCR was recovered from a human donor with melanoma. The CDR3 DNA follows: TGTGCCAGCAGAGCCGGTCTTAGGGAAAACATTCAGTACTTC. It yields the protein CASRAGLRENIQYF.